The 18 T cell receptor beta chains in this list originate from one sample, sequenced in a study of cytomegalovirus exposure and HLA in healthy donors. This PCR relied on a set of 60 Vbeta primers and 13 Jbeta primers. Data came from immunoSEQ multiplex PCR; TCRdb stores just in-frame clones and leaves some out. This sample carries some 190,000 clones, 9.5% of them seen once, and the ten largest clones take approximately 1.4%. Sequencing was carried out using PBMCs. The source of these receptors is a woman aged 25 to 39 in good health and CMV-seropositive.

This clone showed up just a few times. The V call is TRBV5-4, the J call TRBJ1-1, with D unclear. Germline lookup yields CDR1 SGHNT and CDR2 YYREEE (reference sequence). Trimming took off 0 bases at V and 5 bases at J, with 17 bases between the two ends. The CDR3 contains 16 residues. In DNA form, the CDR3 reads TGTGCCAGCAGCTTGGATCCCAGGTCAACTAGAACTGAAGCTTTCTTT. Its protein is CASSLDPRSTRTEAFF. The entire variable domain, with the rest obtained from reference TRBV5-4 and TRBJ1-1, is as follows: ETGVTQSPTHLIKTRGQQVTLRCSSQSGHNTVSWYQQALGQGPQFIFQYYREEENGRGNFPPRFSGLQFPNYSSELNVNALELDDSALYLCASSLDPRSTRTEAFFGQGTRLTVV.

This chain links TRBV6-1 with TRBJ2-1; TRBD2 is a possible D gene (7 bases). There are 19 residues in the CDR3. Germline CDR1 and CDR2: MNHNS and SASEGT. V gave up 0 bases and J gave up 4 bases, with 22 bases separating them. CDR3 protein: CASSEAPLFPGRGYNEQFF. The CDR3 nucleotides read TGTGCCAGCAGTGAAGCTCCTCTCTTCCCGGGGAGGGGGTACAATGAGCAGTTCTTC.

This clone was counted only a few times. This chain connects TRBV7-6 to TRBJ2-7; D not certain. V lost 5 bases to trimming and J lost 1 base, with 9 bases between them. Germline V gene sequence: CDR1 SGHVS, CDR2 FNYEAQ. This CDR3 comprises 13 residues. CDR3 region: CASSLGPSYEQYF. The CDR3 DNA sequence: TGTGCCAGCAGCCTCGGTCCTTCCTACGAGCAGTACTTC. Looking up the rest from reference TRBV7-6 and TRBJ2-7 gives the full variable domain: GAGVSQSPRYKVTKRGQDVALRCDPISGHVSLYWYRQALGQGPEFLTYFNYEAQQDKSGLPNDRFSAERPEGSISTLTIQRTEQRDSAMYRCASSLGPSYEQYFGPGTRLTVT.

This clone was seen a handful of times. This chain joins TRBV19 and TRBJ1-5; 8 nucleotides align to TRBD1. Germline loops: CDR1 LNHDA, CDR2 SQIVND (reference sequence). The CDR3 has 14 residues. The J segment lost 5 bases and the V segment lost 3 bases, leaving 3 bases of the junction unmatched. For the CDR3, the DNA is TGTGCCAGTAGTATGAGACAGGGGCATCAGCCCCAGCATTTT. It yields the protein CASSMRQGHQPQHF. The full variable domain, rest sourced from reference TRBV19 and TRBJ1-5, is DGGITQSPKYLFRKEGQNVTLSCEQNLNHDAMYWYRQDPGQGLRLIYYSQIVNDFQKGDIAEGYSVSREKKESFPLTVTSAQKNPTAFYLCASSMRQGHQPQHFGDGTRLSIL.

This rearrangement joins TRBV6-6 to TRBJ2-1; 11 bases are a match to TRBD2. There are 15 residues in the CDR3. The germline V gene has CDR1 MNHNY and CDR2 SVGAGI (reference sequence). Losses at the gene ends were 0 bases for V and 5 bases for J; bases not matched to a gene: 0. Here the CDR3 DNA reads TGTGCCAGCAGTTACTCGGGACTAGCGGACAATGAGCAGTTCTTC. Translation: CASSYSGLADNEQFF.

This clone was observed a handful of times. The chain recombines TRBV2 with TRBJ2-7, with a tentative D call TRBD1 (6 bases). The V gene's germline CDR1 is SNHLY and CDR2 FYNNEI. With 10 bases removed from V and 5 bases from J, the gap between germline ends came to 12 bases. The CDR3 has 11 amino acids. CDR3 nucleotides: TGTGCCACCATAACAGGGCACGAGCAGTACTTC. Protein: CATITGHEQYF.

V usage is TRBV30 and J usage is TRBJ2-5; unclear D gene. CDR3 length equals 14 residues. Trimming left V 4 bases short and J 5 bases short, with 17 bases between. From germline, CDR1 is GTSNPN and CDR2 SVGIG (reference sequence). CDR3 in amino acids: CAWTGPYSKETQYF. The CDR3 nucleotides are TGTGCCTGGACTGGGCCCTACAGTAAGGAGACCCAGTACTTC.

Only a few counts were recorded for this clone. The chain joins TRBV27 to TRBJ1-2; possibly TRBD1 for D (6 bases). This CDR3 spans 16 amino acids. Germline lookup yields CDR1 MNHEY and CDR2 SMNVEV (reference sequence). Trimming pared 5 bases from V and 1 base from J, leaving 17 bases between. CDR3 coding DNA: TGTGCCAGCAGTCCCGGGACACGCTCCCTTAACTATGGCTACACCTTC. Residues: CASSPGTRSLNYGYTF.

This clone was observed a few times. The chain carries TRBV2 and TRBJ1-1; the match to TRBD1 covers 9 bases. The CDR3 contains 12 residues. J was trimmed by 4 bases and V by 11 bases; bases with no gene match: 5. Germline assignment: CDR1 SNHLY and CDR2 FYNNEI. As DNA, the CDR3 is TGTGCCGTAAGACAGGGGGGCACTGAAGCTTTCTTT. Residues: CAVRQGGTEAFF.

This clone has more than one count but fewer than ten. The genes are TRBV5-6 and TRBJ1-3, with D unclear. Trimming took off 3 bases at V and 4 bases at J, with 11 bases between the two ends. Germline loops: CDR1 SGHDT, CDR2 YYEEEE. This CDR3 region has 14 residues. As DNA, the CDR3 is TGTGCCAGCAGCTCCAGGAGGTCCGGAAACACCATATATTTT. Amino acids: CASSSRRSGNTIYF.

The chain couples TRBV6-6 to TRBJ1-1; no reliable D call. CDR1 is MNHNY, CDR2 SVGAGI, per germline (reference sequence). This CDR3 is 12 amino acids long. V gave up 2 bases and J gave up 5 bases, with 6 bases separating them. CDR3 protein: CASSYMRTEAFF. The CDR3 DNA reads TGTGCCAGCAGTTACATGCGGACTGAAGCTTTCTTT.

This clone appeared a few times. The V call is TRBV13, the J call TRBJ2-7; D might be TRBD1 (6 bases). The CDR3 loop spans 14 amino acids. Per the germline V gene, CDR1 is PRHDT and CDR2 is FYEKMQ (reference sequence). Trimming cost V 4 bases and J 2 bases, with 12 bases left between them. This CDR3 is CASSSGHRPYEQYF. For the CDR3, the DNA is TGTGCCAGCAGCTCGGGACATAGACCCTACGAGCAGTACTTC.

On this clone: Compared with germline, one end of the junction differs, possibly owing to a read error. The rearrangement uses TRBV6-1 and TRBJ2-7, with 9 positions matching TRBD2. The germline CDR1 and CDR2 sequences are MNHNS and SASEGT. CDR3 length equals 14 residues. In nucleotides, the CDR3 is TGTGCCAGCAGAGAAGGGACTAGCCGGTACGAGCAGTACTTC. This sequence encodes CASREGTSRYEQYF.

The rearrangement joins TRBV18 to TRBJ2-5; the match to TRBD1 covers 10 bases. The tail of the sequence fits TRBJ2-7 better, so the J call may be wrong. Germline lookup yields CDR1 KGHSH and CDR2 LQKENI. The CDR3 sequence is 15 residues long. The CDR3 DNA reads as TGTGCCAGCTCACCAAGGGACAGGGGATCATACGAGCAGTACTTC. Translated: CASSPRDRGSYEQYF.

This clone appeared a few times. V usage is TRBV5-4 and J usage is TRBJ1-1; D perhaps matches TRBD1 (5 bases). This CDR3 is built from 15 residues. Between the trimmed V and J ends, which lost 7 bases and 2 bases, there was a span of 18 bases. CDR1 is SGHNT, CDR2 YYREEE, per germline (reference sequence). The chain's CDR3 is CASSSKRDENTEAFF. CDR3 nucleotides: TGTGCCAGCTCCTCCAAGCGGGACGAAAACACTGAAGCTTTCTTT.

This chain connects TRBV7-9 to TRBJ2-7; 9 nucleotides agree with TRBD2. The CDR3 sequence is 14 residues long. The V segment lost 3 bases and the J segment 4 bases; nucleotides outside the gene matches: 4. Germline V gene lookup returns CDR1 SEHNR and CDR2 FQNEAQ (reference sequence). Here the CDR3 DNA reads TGTGCCAGCAGCTTGGCGGGAGGGTTATACGAGCAGTACTTC. Its translation is CASSLAGGLYEQYF.

The chain uses TRBV4-1 and TRBJ1-6; 10 bases line up with TRBD1. Germline CDR1 MGHRA, CDR2 YSYEKL. The ends lost 6 bases at V and 9 bases at J; junction bases unmatched: 5. CDR3 length: 14 amino acids. CDR3 nucleotide sequence: TGCGCCAGCAGTCATGGGACAGGGGTTTCACCCCTCCACTTT. Amino acid sequence: CASSHGTGVSPLHF.

This clone showed up just a few times. The V and J genes are TRBV6-5 and TRBJ1-2; no reliable D call. The V gene's germline CDR1 is MNHEY and CDR2 SVGAGI. Trimming removed 0 bases at V and 6 bases at J, with 11 bases between. The CDR3 sequence is 14 residues long. Here the CDR3 DNA reads TGTGCCAGCAGTTACTCTAGCGGTAGCCATGGCTACACCTTC. Its translation: CASSYSSGSHGYTF.